Listed below are T cell receptor beta chains from one sample, sequenced in a study of T cell responses to AZD1222 COVID-19 vaccine. Clones were sequenced by immunoSEQ multiplex PCR, and TCRdb holds only the in-frame ones, with some missing. The sample consists of around 190,000 clones, about 90% of them appearing once. The sequences come from peripheral blood, collected 28 days after the second AZD1222 dose. All receptors come from an adult who received the AZD1222 COVID-19 vaccine. Each CDR3 is given with its conserved first and last residue. The D gene is left open where the match is weak. Expanded clones are given a class, and other clones once, few, many or no size at all.

clone_size cdr3_length d_call j_call v_call cdr3_aa cdr3_nt
NA 16 TRBD2 TRBJ2-3 TRBV4-3 CASSHGTSGAHDTQYF TGCGCCAGCAGCCATGGGACTAGCGGGGCCCACGATACGCAGTATTTT
NA 14 TRBD1 TRBJ1-2 TRBV15 CATSRDRGLYGYTF TGTGCCACCAGCAGAGACAGGGGGCTTTATGGCTACACCTTC
few 16 NA TRBJ2-2 TRBV5-1 CASSWVMSPGTGELFF TGCGCCAGCAGCTGGGTTATGTCCCCGGGAACCGGGGAGCTGTTTTTT
NA 14 TRBD2 TRBJ2-3 TRBV30 CAWGTSGGTDTQYF TGTGCCTGGGGGACTAGCGGGGGAACAGATACGCAGTATTTT
NA 12 NA TRBJ2-7 TRBV30 CASHPGGYEQYF TGTGCCTCCCACCCCGGGGGCTACGAGCAGTACTTC
NA 15 TRBD1 TRBJ1-4 TRBV28 CASSLRAGGNEKLFF TGTGCCAGCAGTTTAAGGGCAGGGGGAAATGAAAAACTGTTTTTT
NA 14 TRBD1 TRBJ1-2 TRBV3-1/TRBV3-2 CASSQEDRGGGYTF TGTGCCAGCAGCCAAGAGGACAGGGGCGGGGGCTACACCTTC
NA 14 TRBD1 TRBJ1-5 TRBV6-5 CASHLEGQKQPQHF TGTGCCAGCCATCTTGAGGGACAGAAACAGCCCCAGCATTTT
NA 17 TRBD1 TRBJ1-2 TRBV19 CASRGGDRGVRLYGYTF TGTGCCAGTAGGGGAGGAGACAGGGGTGTTCGGCTCTATGGCTACACCTTC
NA 18 TRBD2 TRBJ2-7 TRBV3-1/TRBV3-2 CASSQDRPGGGALHEQYF TGTGCCAGCAGCCAAGATCGCCCGGGCGGGGGGGCCCTCCACGAGCAGTACTTC
NA 13 TRBD1 TRBJ1-2 TRBV9 CASSVERGHGYTF TGTGCCAGCAGCGTAGAAAGGGGGCATGGCTACACCTTC
NA 14 NA TRBJ2-3 TRBV25-1 CASSDYTGSDTQYF TGTGCCAGCAGTGACTACACAGGGTCAGATACGCAGTATTTT
NA 16 TRBD1 TRBJ1-2 TRBV7-9 CASSSSRQGPRGDYTF TGTGCCAGCAGCTCTAGCCGACAGGGCCCCAGAGGGGACTACACCTTC
NA 15 NA TRBJ2-7 TRBV6-5 CAIRLGQGQVYEQYF TGTGCCATTAGGTTAGGTCAGGGACAAGTCTACGAGCAGTACTTC
few 16 TRBD2 TRBJ2-1 TRBV7-9 CASSSASGGTYNEQFF TGTGCCAGCAGCTCCGCTAGCGGGGGAACCTACAATGAGCAGTTCTTC
NA 15 NA TRBJ2-3 TRBV25-1 CASSELAASTDTQYF TGTGCCAGCAGTGAGTTGGCAGCTAGCACAGATACGCAGTATTTT
NA 15 NA TRBJ2-7 TRBV28 CASSFGGPSSYEQYF TGTGCCAGCAGTTTTGGGGGGCCTAGCTCCTACGAGCAGTACTTC
NA 14 NA TRBJ1-5 TRBV7-9 CASSLVGSDQPQHF TGTGCCAGCAGCTTAGTGGGGTCCGATCAGCCCCAGCATTTT
NA 12 NA TRBJ1-3 TRBV12-3/TRBV12-4 CASRGTGNTIYF TGTGCCAGCAGGGGAACCGGAAACACCATATATTTT
NA 17 NA TRBJ1-2 TRBV5-1 CASSLNGGANPNYGYTF TGCGCCAGCAGCTTGAACGGTGGGGCCAACCCTAACTATGGCTACACCTTC
NA 16 NA TRBJ2-2 TRBV4-2 CASSQEIRSNTGELFF TGTGCCAGCAGCCAAGAGATCAGGTCGAACACCGGGGAGCTGTTTTTT
NA 16 NA TRBJ2-1 TRBV29-1 CSATPFRDTSYNEQFF TGCAGCGCTACACCATTCCGGGACACCTCCTACAATGAGCAGTTCTTC
NA 15 NA TRBJ1-6 TRBV27 CASSPLDSYNSPLHF TGTGCCAGCAGCCCCTTAGACTCCTATAATTCACCCCTCCACTTT
NA 14 TRBD2 TRBJ2-1 TRBV9 CASSVAGGLNEQFF TGTGCCAGCAGCGTAGCGGGGGGGCTGAATGAGCAGTTCTTC
NA 18 TRBD1 TRBJ1-5 TRBV6-1 CASSEPGQGIGGNQPQHF TGTGCCAGCAGCGAACCGGGACAGGGAATTGGGGGCAATCAGCCCCAGCATTTT
NA 15 NA TRBJ2-3 TRBV6-5 CASRVAGASTDTQYF TGTGCCAGCAGGGTAGCCGGGGCTAGCACAGATACGCAGTATTTT
NA 16 NA TRBJ2-2 TRBV18 CASSPRPKMNTGELFF TGTGCCAGCTCACCACGTCCGAAAATGAACACCGGGGAGCTGTTTTTT
NA 16 TRBD1 TRBJ1-1 TRBV3-1/TRBV3-2 CASSQRQGHMNTEAFF TGTGCCAGCAGCCAACGACAGGGACACATGAACACTGAAGCTTTCTTT
NA 13 NA TRBJ1-4 TRBV27 CASSLWQNEKLFF TGTGCCAGCAGTTTGTGGCAAAATGAAAAACTGTTTTTT
NA 13 NA TRBJ1-1 TRBV5-1 CASSLVPRSEAFF TGCGCCAGCAGCTTGGTTCCCCGGAGCGAAGCTTTCTTT
NA 18 NA TRBJ1-2 TRBV10-1 CASSDRRQRRSRAPGYTF TGCGCCAGCAGCGACCGGAGACAGCGTCGTTCGAGGGCACCTGGCTACACCTTC
NA 13 NA TRBJ1-3 TRBV6-5 CASSYSTETRLPF TGTGCCAGCAGTTACTCGACCGAGACAAGACTTCCTTTT
NA 16 TRBD1 TRBJ2-7 TRBV18 CASSPFIGQGAYEQYF TGTGCCAGCTCACCATTCATAGGACAGGGGGCCTACGAGCAGTACTTC
NA 15 NA TRBJ1-1 TRBV5-1 CASTLGPGSNTEAFF TGCGCCAGCACCTTGGGGCCAGGGTCGAACACTGAAGCTTTCTTT
few 13 TRBD1 TRBJ1-2 TRBV5-1 CASRLQGNYGYTF TGCGCCAGCAGATTACAGGGGAACTATGGCTACACCTTC
NA 19 TRBD2 TRBJ2-2 TRBV13 CASSPSLLAGGLNTGELFF TGTGCCAGCAGCCCTTCTTTACTAGCGGGGGGCCTGAACACCGGGGAGCTGTTTTTT
NA 15 NA TRBJ2-7 TRBV19 CASSIVRAAGYEQYF TGTGCCAGTAGTATAGTGCGGGCCGCCGGGTACGAGCAGTACTTC
NA 15 TRBD1 TRBJ1-4 TRBV5-1 CASSWGTASNEKLFF TGCGCCAGCAGCTGGGGGACAGCCTCTAATGAAAAACTGTTTTTT